The T cell receptor (beta chain) under discussion was sequenced for a study of T cell responses to AZD1222 COVID-19 vaccine. About the study: Second-dose schedules of about 4 or about 12 weeks were combined. General observations from the study: Two doses of AZD1222 preceded a rise in Spike-specific TCR breadth and depth.

CDR3 size: 13 residues. Germline loops: CDR1 GTSNPN, CDR2 SVGIG (reference sequence). V was cut by 3 bases and J by 5 bases, with 11 bases left in between. About this clone: What it binds is not known. Other DNA sequences in this specimen translate into the identical CDR3.

Repertoires were generated with immunoSEQ multiplex PCR, while TCRdb's copy carries only in-frame clones and drops some. The table records around 88,000 clones, nearly 90% of them present only once. The input for sequencing was peripheral blood, taken on day 0 of AZD1222 vaccination. The TCR originated in an adult in good health. This chain joins TRBV30 and TRBJ1-5; D is perhaps TRBD1 (5 bases). The CDR3 DNA sequence: TGTGCCTGGAGCCCGGGGGGGGATCAGCCCCAGCATTTT. It encodes CAWSPGGDQPQHF.